This TCR beta chain was recovered during a study of shared clonotypes between healthy human individuals. Whole-study context: The cohort comprised two women and a few men. Their ages spanned 18 to 49 years. Study results and limitations: Blood alone was sampled, and tissue repertoires likely differ. Among non-shared clonotypes, generation probabilities were lower than among those shared by all four donors.

The authors ran the assay at deep level. Assay used: immunoSEQ multiplex PCR; TCRdb lists only in-frame clones, some missing. Here the sample spans millions of clones, 95% being singletons. Of note for this clone: The antigen remains undetermined. Other DNA sequences in this sample translate to the same CDR3.

CDR1 and CDR2 from the germline V gene are MNHEY and SVGAGI. V was shortened by 3 bases and J by 0 bases, with 11 bases between the two germline ends. The CDR3 is made up of 16 amino acids. The chain couples TRBV6-5 to TRBJ2-2; possibly TRBD1 or TRBD2 for D (5 bases each). The source of this sequence is a man between 18 and 35 years old in good health. The sequencing sample was made of naive CD4+ T cells sorted from blood. As for subset: CD45RA+ positively selected. The CDR3 DNA follows: TGTGCCAGCAGTTATCCTGGGACCGCGAACACCGGGGAGCTGTTTTTT. The encoded protein is CASSYPGTANTGELFF.